A selection of T cell receptor beta chains follows, all from one sample in a study of T cells after yellow fever vaccination. A single record per CDR3 protein comes from TCRdb applying MiXCR to the 5' RACE reads. Of roughly 250,000 distinct CDR3 sequences listed, over 10% were seen once; the top ten hold about 0.51%. Sequenced material: CD4+ T cells sorted from PBMCs, taken 45 days after the yellow fever booster vaccination. The receptors here all came from a man aged 25-45 years who received the YFV17D yellow fever vaccine. Both conserved end residues are part of each CDR3.

j_call v_call cdr3_aa
TRBJ2-1 TRBV4-2 CASSQGVTSGSVGDEQFF
TRBJ2-1 TRBV11-3 CASSPIAGTGGYNEQFF
TRBJ2-5 TRBV11-3 CASSLGEGIQETQYF
TRBJ2-3 TRBV5-1 CASRLTGTGRSDTQYF
TRBJ2-7 TRBV7-2 CASSLDPRYEQYF
TRBJ2-7 TRBV3-1 CASSQDVFRGSYEQYF
TRBJ2-1 TRBV5-5 CASSFRDSSYNEQFF
TRBJ2-5 TRBV20-1 CSASLTSMYQETQYF
TRBJ2-7 TRBV20-1 CSARTPMGYEQYF
TRBJ2-1 TRBV6-2/TRBV6-3 CASSPEWNEQFF